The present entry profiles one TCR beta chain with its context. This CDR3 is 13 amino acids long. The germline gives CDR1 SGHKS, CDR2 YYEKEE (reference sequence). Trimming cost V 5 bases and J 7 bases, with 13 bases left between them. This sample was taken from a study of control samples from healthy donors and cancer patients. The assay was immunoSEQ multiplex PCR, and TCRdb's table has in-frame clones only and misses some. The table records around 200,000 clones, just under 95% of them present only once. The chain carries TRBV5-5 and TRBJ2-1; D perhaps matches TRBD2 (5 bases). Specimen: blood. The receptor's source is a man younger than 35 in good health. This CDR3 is CASRFTGSNEQFF. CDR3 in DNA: TGTGCCAGCAGGTTTACGGGATCGAATGAGCAGTTCTTC.